This TCR beta chain was identified in a study of blood T cells in healthy people across ages. For the second PCR, which ran for 7 to 11 cycles, a sample-barcoded 5' primer and a J-beta primer mix were used. From the 5' RACE reads, TCRdb called clonotypes with MiXCR, one entry per CDR3 protein. The sample holds around 1.5 million distinct CDR3 sequences, 45% to 70% seen once. Sequencing was performed on blood. This TCR was sampled from a man younger than 30 in good health.

This CDR3 reads CASSRTGVGNTIYF. As DNA, the CDR3 is TGTGCCAGCAGTCGAACAGGGGTGGGAAACACCATATATTTT. The chain uses TRBV12-3 or TRBV12-4 and TRBJ1-3; 7 bases agree with TRBD1. There are 14 residues in the CDR3. After removal of 5 bases from V and 4 bases from J, the junction contained 5 bases not matched to a gene.